This T cell receptor beta chain was sequenced during a study of shared clonotypes between healthy human individuals. With regard to this clone: Its antigen is not identified. This specimen includes other DNA sequences encoding the same CDR3.

With 5 bases removed from V and 1 base from J, the gap between germline ends came to 5 bases. Looked up from germline, CDR1 is MDHEN and CDR2 is SYDVKM. The CDR3 sequence is 12 residues long. Clones were read by immunoSEQ multiplex PCR, and TCRdb kept only the in-frame ones, dropping some. This table holds about 470,000 clones, roughly three quarters found once. Study-level points and caveats: Expectations were that clonotype sharing among donors would be affected by sequencing depth.

This clonotype was obtained from a woman aged 35 to 49 in good health. Some clones in this sample may be carry-over from other donors' samples. The sequencing input was PBMCs. The chain links TRBV28 to TRBJ2-5; D could derive from TRBD1 or TRBD2 (5 bases each). The CDR3 region has the DNA TGTGCCAGCAGTGGGACCCAAGAGACCCAGTACTTC. The encoded protein is CASSGTQETQYF.